Below, one T cell receptor (beta chain) is given with its context. What it recognizes is unknown. The source of the sample is a study of cytomegalovirus exposure and HLA in healthy donors. Study results and limitations: Analysis performed later found around 15,000 TCR beta sequences associated with HLA alleles at 0.05 false discovery rate. Links to common viral pathogens appeared, in a later analysis, for several of the most significant clusters.

This CDR3 has 18 residues. Germline-derived CDR1 and CDR2 are SGHRS and YFSETQ. Trimming removed 3 bases from V and 0 bases from J; junction bases left unmatched: 9. It was with 60 Vbeta and 13 Jbeta primers that the PCR ran. TCRdb keeps only in-frame clones here, not all; method: immunoSEQ multiplex PCR. The sample includes tens of thousands of clones, over 60% of them seen just once. The receptor comes from a man aged 35 to 55 in good health and CMV-seronegative. This chain joins TRBV5-1 and TRBJ2-3; 11 nucleotides agree with TRBD2. The material sequenced was PBMCs. CDR3 loop: CASSSGLAGGSSTDTQYF. CDR3 DNA sequence: TGCGCCAGCAGCTCCGGACTAGCGGGCGGTTCTAGCACAGATACGCAGTATTTT.